One TCR beta chain is described in this entry. The CDR3 consists of 15 residues. In germline, CDR1 is LNHDA, CDR2 SQIVND (reference sequence). J lost 6 bases, V lost 10 bases, and 10 bases had no gene match. The data derive from a study of shared clonotypes between healthy human individuals. TCRdb keeps only in-frame clones here, not all; method: immunoSEQ multiplex PCR. Of roughly 660,000 clones in the sample, about 90% were seen once. This chain joins TRBV19 and TRBJ2-1; 12 positions agree with TRBD2. The TCR comes from a young man in good health. Some clones in this sample may be carry-over from other donors' samples. The sequencing input was memory CD8+ T cells from PBMCs. As to subset: CD45RO+ cells pooled with CCR7-negative TemRA cells. The CDR3 DNA sequence: TGTGCCACGACCCGGGGACTAGCGGGCGCCAATGAGCAGTTCTTC. It encodes CATTRGLAGANEQFF.